One sample yielded the 26 T cell receptor beta chains listed below, sequenced in a study of cytomegalovirus exposure and HLA in healthy donors. PCR was performed using 60 Vbeta and 13 Jbeta primers. Clones were read by immunoSEQ multiplex PCR, and TCRdb kept only the in-frame ones, dropping some. The sample records fewer than 150,000 clones, 77% being singletons. Source material: PBMCs. The receptors shown here come from a woman aged 45-60 years in good health and CMV-seronegative.

This clone appeared a single time. Written as DNA, the CDR3 is TGTGCCATCGCGATGGACGGGGTCACTGAAGCTTTCTTT. Residues: CAIAMDGVTEAFF. The chain couples TRBV6-6 to TRBJ1-1; the D is unclear. CDR3 length: 13 residues. Germline lookup yields CDR1 MNHNY and CDR2 SVGAGI (reference sequence). V was trimmed by 10 bases and J by 4 bases, leaving 16 bases between them.

The chain is built from TRBV4-1 and TRBJ1-5, with D perhaps TRBD1 (6 bases). The CDR3 length is 16 residues. The V end lost 2 bases, the J end lost 2 bases, and 13 bases lay between the germline ends. Germline loops: CDR1 MGHRA, CDR2 YSYEKL. The CDR3 sequence: CASSQYDRSGNQPQHF. The CDR3 bases are TGCGCCAGCAGCCAATACGACAGGTCGGGCAATCAGCCCCAGCATTTT.

V and J are TRBV25-1 and TRBJ2-1, with 9 bases that match TRBD1. Germline V gene data show CDR1 as MGHDK and CDR2 as SYGVNS. The CDR3 is 14 amino acids. J lost 5 bases, V lost 6 bases, and 5 bases had no gene match. The CDR3 spells CASRRTGDHNEQFF. The CDR3 bases are TGTGCCAGCAGACGGACAGGGGACCACAATGAGCAGTTCTTC.

This chain joins TRBV5-1 and TRBJ2-2; unclear D gene. The germline V and J ends were trimmed by 4 bases and 0 bases, with 10 bases remaining between them. CDR3 size: 15 residues. Germline CDR1 and CDR2: SGHRS and YFSETQ. CDR3 nucleotide sequence: TGCGCCAGCAGCCTATCAAATACGAACACCGGGGAGCTGTTTTTT. Protein sequence: CASSLSNTNTGELFF.

The chain recombines TRBV28 with TRBJ2-3, with 7 bases aligning to TRBD2. This CDR3 region has 14 residues. With 3 bases clipped from V and 3 bases from J, the junction kept 3 bases outside the gene matches. CDR1 is MDHEN, CDR2 SYDVKM, per germline. The CDR3 DNA follows: TGTGCCAGCAGTTTCTGGCGGGGGACAGATACGCAGTATTTT. Translation gives CASSFWRGTDTQYF.

The V gene is TRBV4-3, the J gene TRBJ2-3; D is unclear. The CDR3 totals 14 residues. The germline gives CDR1 LGHNA, CDR2 YSLEER. The ends were cut back, 1 base at V and 6 bases at J, with 11 bases in the middle. The DNA of the CDR3 is TGCGCCAGCAGCCAAGTTGACGGGTCGGATACGCAGTATTTT. Its translation is CASSQVDGSDTQYF.

The chain's CDR3 is CASSLFWRGANEKLFF. In DNA, the CDR3 is TGTGCCAGCAGTTTATTCTGGAGGGGTGCTAATGAAAAACTGTTTTTT. This chain links TRBV28 with TRBJ1-4, with D possibly being TRBD1 (5 bases). Germline V gene sequence: CDR1 MDHEN, CDR2 SYDVKM. This CDR3 comprises 16 residues. V was clipped by 1 base and J by 3 bases, with 12 bases between them.

This chain connects TRBV2 to TRBJ2-3; TRBD1 matches 7 bases. This CDR3 spans 15 amino acids. With V trimmed by 5 bases and J by 4 bases, 9 bases remained unmatched. Germline V lookup: CDR1 SNHLY, CDR2 FYNNEI. The CDR3 nucleotides read TGTGCCAGCAGTCAAACAGGGGTCGGTCCAGATACGCAGTATTTT. Protein sequence: CASSQTGVGPDTQYF.

The J gene is TRBJ2-7, the V gene TRBV2; 10 bases agree with TRBD2. Germline V CDR1 and CDR2: SNHLY, FYNNEI. CDR3 length: 14 residues. The V gene end was trimmed by 6 bases and the J gene end by 5 bases; junction bases not matched to a gene: 7. The CDR3 here is CASRRAGGLNEQYF. DNA of the CDR3: TGTGCCAGCAGGAGAGCGGGGGGGCTTAACGAGCAGTACTTC.

The chain carries TRBV4-3 and TRBJ2-7; D is ambiguous. Germline-derived CDR1 and CDR2 are LGHNA and YSLEER. This CDR3 has 14 amino acids. Deletions cut 1 base from V and 3 bases from J, with 10 bases between. In DNA form, the CDR3 reads TGCGCCAGCAGCCAAGGAATAGAAGTCTACGAGCAGTACTTC. Translating gives CASSQGIEVYEQYF.

The chain is built from TRBV4-3 and TRBJ1-5; 11 positions match TRBD1. Germline lookup yields CDR1 LGHNA and CDR2 YSLEER. CDR3 length: 20 amino acids. V gave up 4 bases and J gave up 6 bases; unmatched junction bases: 20. The CDR3 DNA reads as TGCGCCAGCAGCCCTTCCTTAGGCGGGACAGGGGGGGATGGCAGTCAGCCCCAGCATTTT. Encoded protein: CASSPSLGGTGGDGSQPQHF.

The table lists this clone with a few counts. V usage is TRBV10-3 and J usage is TRBJ1-1; perhaps TRBD1 as D (5 bases). V was clipped by 2 bases and J by 4 bases, with 20 bases between them. Germline CDR1 reads ENHRY; CDR2 reads SYGVKD. CDR3 length: 17 residues. The chain's CDR3 is CAISEAKRQGGSTEAFF. The CDR3, as DNA: TGTGCCATCAGTGAGGCGAAACGTCAGGGCGGGAGCACTGAAGCTTTCTTT.

The CDR3 here is CSVEPQGYGYTF. CDR3 in DNA: TGCAGCGTTGAACCCCAGGGTTATGGCTACACCTTC. This chain connects TRBV29-1 to TRBJ1-2, with D perhaps TRBD1 (5 bases). Trimming pared 2 bases from V and 5 bases from J, leaving 9 bases between. The germline V gene encodes CDR1 SQVTM and CDR2 ANQGSEA. This CDR3 has 12 residues.

This clone was counted only a few times. The chain links TRBV6-6 to TRBJ2-1, with 13 bases aligning to TRBD2. With 4 bases clipped from V and 10 bases from J, the junction kept 7 bases outside the gene matches. The CDR3 length is 15 residues. Germline CDR1 reads MNHNY; CDR2 reads SVGAGI (reference sequence). The chain's CDR3 is CASSWGTSGVREQFF. CDR3 coding DNA: TGTGCCAGCAGTTGGGGGACTAGCGGGGTTCGAGAGCAGTTCTTC.

This chain uses TRBV7-8 with TRBJ1-1; D perhaps matches TRBD1 (6 bases). V was pared by 0 bases and J by 7 bases, with 18 bases between. Germline V lookup: CDR1 SGHVS, CDR2 FQNEAQ. The CDR3 consists of 16 residues. The CDR3 loop reads CASSLAVQGPRGEAFF. Here the CDR3 DNA reads TGTGCCAGCAGCTTAGCGGTTCAGGGGCCTAGGGGTGAAGCTTTCTTT.

The chain carries TRBV19 and TRBJ1-5, with TRBD1 identical over 7 bases. Germline assignment: CDR1 LNHDA and CDR2 SQIVND (reference sequence). V shed 4 bases and J 5 bases; nucleotides not matched to a gene: 8. CDR3 length: 15 residues. The CDR3 reads CASSTMGQGDQPQHF. CDR3 nucleotide sequence: TGTGCCAGTAGTACCATGGGGCAGGGGGATCAGCCCCAGCATTTT.

This sequence joins TRBV6-6 and TRBJ1-3; D ambiguous. Trimming removed 7 bases at V and 4 bases at J, with 8 bases between. The CDR3 has 12 amino acids. CDR1 MNHNY and CDR2 SVGAGI come from the germline V gene (reference sequence). CDR3 in amino acids: CASTLQGNTIYF. As DNA, the CDR3 is TGTGCCAGCACCTTACAAGGAAACACCATATATTTT.

This clone has a handful of counts. The chain recombines TRBV2 with TRBJ1-5; unclear D gene. The CDR3 spans 13 residues. The germline gives CDR1 SNHLY, CDR2 FYNNEI. Trimming took off 6 bases at V and 0 bases at J, with 6 bases between the two ends. CDR3 in DNA: TGTGCCAGCAGCGGGTATAGCAATCAGCCCCAGCATTTT. Translated: CASSGYSNQPQHF.

The chain has TRBV6-5 and TRBJ1-1, with D possibly TRBD1 on 6 matching bases. V dropped 5 bases and J dropped 1 base, with 11 bases sitting between them. The CDR3 contains 14 residues. The germline V gene encodes CDR1 MNHEY and CDR2 SVGAGI. CDR3 nucleotide sequence: TGTGCCAGCAGTAAAGTACAGGGGAACACTGAAGCTTTCTTT. Encoded protein: CASSKVQGNTEAFF.

This clone has only one observation. The V and J genes are TRBV29-1 and TRBJ2-3, with 7 positions matching TRBD2. J gave up 5 bases and V 5 bases, and 4 bases lay outside the gene matches. Germline V lookup: CDR1 SQVTM, CDR2 ANQGSEA. The CDR3 is made up of 12 amino acids. The CDR3 spells CSVRTGGDTQYF. The CDR3 DNA is TGCAGCGTTAGAACGGGGGGAGATACGCAGTATTTT.

The chain has TRBV27 and TRBJ1-6; D gene uncertain. CDR3 size: 13 residues. V gave up 2 bases and J gave up 9 bases, with 8 bases separating them. Germline CDR1 reads MNHEY; CDR2 reads SMNVEV (reference sequence). Here the CDR3 DNA reads TGTGCCAGCAGTTTAGTTCCAGGTTCACCCCTCCACTTT. This codes for CASSLVPGSPLHF.

This chain links TRBV2 with TRBJ1-4, with D perhaps TRBD1 (5 bases). Trimming removed 6 bases at V and 2 bases at J, with 10 bases between. The CDR3 contains 14 residues. The germline CDR1 and CDR2 sequences are SNHLY and FYNNEI. CDR3 nucleotide sequence: TGTGCCAGCAGGACAGCGACCACTAATGAAAAACTGTTTTTT. It codes for CASRTATTNEKLFF.

This chain connects TRBV10-3 to TRBJ2-1; D possibly corresponds to TRBD2 (7 bases). This CDR3 spans 16 amino acids. V was pared by 1 base and J by 1 base, with 11 bases between. Germline V gives CDR1 ENHRY, CDR2 SYGVKD. In nucleotides, the CDR3 is TGTGCCATCAGTGAGTTCGAGGGGGGGTCCTACAATGAGCAGTTCTTC. Translation: CAISEFEGGSYNEQFF.

The V gene is TRBV5-4, the J gene TRBJ2-1, with 7 positions matching TRBD1. This CDR3 spans 16 amino acids. V gave up 3 bases and J gave up 3 bases; unmatched junction bases: 9. The germline gives CDR1 SGHNT, CDR2 YYREEE (reference sequence). The CDR3 DNA reads as TGTGCCAGCAGCTCGAAAGGGGGCGCAGGCTACAATGAGCAGTTCTTC. This gives the protein CASSSKGGAGYNEQFF.

The chain is built from TRBV7-3 and TRBJ2-1, with D possibly TRBD1 on 6 matching bases. Trimming pared 2 bases from V and 4 bases from J, leaving 15 bases between. The V gene's germline CDR1 is SGHTA and CDR2 FQGTGA. The CDR3 length is 16 residues. This chain's CDR3 is CASSLFEGVGYNEQFF. CDR3 in DNA: TGTGCCAGCAGCTTATTCGAGGGGGTGGGGTACAATGAGCAGTTCTTC.

J is TRBJ1-6 and V is TRBV6-5; D remains ambiguous. Germline lookup yields CDR1 MNHEY and CDR2 SVGAGI. Trimming cost V 5 bases and J 8 bases, with 16 bases left between them. This CDR3 region has 15 residues. Here the CDR3 DNA reads TGTGCCAGCAGTCCCTGGGTAGCTAAAGATTCACCCCTCCACTTT. It translates to CASSPWVAKDSPLHF.